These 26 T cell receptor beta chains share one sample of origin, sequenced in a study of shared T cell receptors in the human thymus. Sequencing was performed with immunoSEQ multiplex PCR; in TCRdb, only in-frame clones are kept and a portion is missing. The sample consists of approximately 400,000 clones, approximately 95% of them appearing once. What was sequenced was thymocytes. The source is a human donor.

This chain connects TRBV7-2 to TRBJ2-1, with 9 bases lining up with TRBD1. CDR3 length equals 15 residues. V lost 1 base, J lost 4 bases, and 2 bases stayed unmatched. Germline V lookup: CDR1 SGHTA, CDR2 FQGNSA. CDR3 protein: CASSLGTGDYNEQFF. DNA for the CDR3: TGTGCCAGCAGCTTAGGGACAGGGGATTACAATGAGCAGTTCTTC.

CDR3 in amino acids: CASSFRADSNQPQHF. The CDR3 nucleotides are TGTGCCAGCAGTTTCCGGGCGGATAGCAATCAGCCCCAGCATTTT. The chain combines TRBV6-1 with TRBJ1-5; D remains ambiguous. This CDR3 spans 15 amino acids. V was trimmed by 5 bases and J by 0 bases, leaving 11 bases between them. Germline assignment: CDR1 MNHNS and CDR2 SASEGT.

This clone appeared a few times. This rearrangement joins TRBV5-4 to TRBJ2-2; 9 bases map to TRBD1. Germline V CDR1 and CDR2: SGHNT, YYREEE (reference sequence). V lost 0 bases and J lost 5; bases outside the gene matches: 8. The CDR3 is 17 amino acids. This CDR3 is CASSLGGDRERTGELFF. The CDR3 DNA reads TGTGCCAGCAGCTTGGGCGGGGACAGGGAGAGGACCGGGGAGCTGTTTTTT.

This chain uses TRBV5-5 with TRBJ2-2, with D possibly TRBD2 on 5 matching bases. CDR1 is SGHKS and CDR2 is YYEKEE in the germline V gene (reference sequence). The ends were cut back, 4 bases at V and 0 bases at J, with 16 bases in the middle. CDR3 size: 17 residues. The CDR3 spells CASSPTVRGANTGELFF. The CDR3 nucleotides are TGTGCCAGCAGCCCCACCGTTCGGGGAGCGAACACCGGGGAGCTGTTTTTT.

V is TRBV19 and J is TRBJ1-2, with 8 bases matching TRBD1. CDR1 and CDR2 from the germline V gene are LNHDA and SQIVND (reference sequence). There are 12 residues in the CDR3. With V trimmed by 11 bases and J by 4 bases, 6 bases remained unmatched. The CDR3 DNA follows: TGTGCCTCTGGGGACAGGACCTATGGCTACACCTTC. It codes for CASGDRTYGYTF.

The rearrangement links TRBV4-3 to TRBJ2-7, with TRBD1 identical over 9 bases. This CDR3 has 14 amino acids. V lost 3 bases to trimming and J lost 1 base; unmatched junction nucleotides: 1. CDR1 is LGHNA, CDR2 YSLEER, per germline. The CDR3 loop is CASSHGQGSYEQYF. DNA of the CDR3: TGCGCCAGCAGCCATGGACAGGGGTCCTACGAGCAGTACTTC.

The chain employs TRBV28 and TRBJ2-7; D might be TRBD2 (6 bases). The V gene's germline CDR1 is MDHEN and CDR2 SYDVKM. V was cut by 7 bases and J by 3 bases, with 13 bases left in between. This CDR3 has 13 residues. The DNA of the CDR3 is TGTGCCAGCAAGGAGGGGATGATCTACGAGCAGTACTTC. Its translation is CASKEGMIYEQYF.

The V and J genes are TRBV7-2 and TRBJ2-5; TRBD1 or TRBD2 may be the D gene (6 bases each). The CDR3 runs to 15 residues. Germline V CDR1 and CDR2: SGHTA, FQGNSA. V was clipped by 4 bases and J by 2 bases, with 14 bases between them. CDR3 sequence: CASSSRGGLQETQYF. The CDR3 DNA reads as TGTGCCAGCAGCTCCAGGGGAGGCCTACAAGAGACCCAGTACTTC.

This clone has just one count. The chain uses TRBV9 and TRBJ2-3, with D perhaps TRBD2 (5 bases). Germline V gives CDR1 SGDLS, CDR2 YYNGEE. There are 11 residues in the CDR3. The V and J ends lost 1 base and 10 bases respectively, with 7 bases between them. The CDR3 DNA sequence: TGTGCCAGCAGCGTAACGAGGGCGCAGTATTTT. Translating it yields CASSVTRAQYF.

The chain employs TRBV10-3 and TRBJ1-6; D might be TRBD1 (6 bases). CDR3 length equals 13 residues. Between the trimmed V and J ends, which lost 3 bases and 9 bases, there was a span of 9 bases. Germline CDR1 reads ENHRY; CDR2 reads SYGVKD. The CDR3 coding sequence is TGTGCCATCAGTGAAGGGGGGGTTTCACCCCTCCACTTT. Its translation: CAISEGGVSPLHF.

The CDR3 DNA sequence: TGTGCCAGCAGCCCGCCTCCGGGGAGGACCTACGAGCAGTACTTC. Protein sequence: CASSPPPGRTYEQYF. J is TRBJ2-7 and V is TRBV27, with D maybe TRBD2 (6 bases). Trimming removed 6 bases from V and 2 bases from J, with 17 bases in between. CDR3 length: 15 amino acids. Germline loops: CDR1 MNHEY, CDR2 SMNVEV (reference sequence).

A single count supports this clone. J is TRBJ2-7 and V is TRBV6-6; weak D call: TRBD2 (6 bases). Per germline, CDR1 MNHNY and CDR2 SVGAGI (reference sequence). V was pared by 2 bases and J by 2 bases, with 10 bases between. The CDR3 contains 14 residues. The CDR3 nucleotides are TGTGCCAGCAGTTACACACTAGCAGCCTACGAGCAGTACTTC. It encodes CASSYTLAAYEQYF.

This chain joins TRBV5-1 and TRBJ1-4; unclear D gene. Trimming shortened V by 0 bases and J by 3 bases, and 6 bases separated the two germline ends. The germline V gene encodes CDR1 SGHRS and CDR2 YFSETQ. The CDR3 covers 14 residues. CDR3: CASSLEAPNEKLFF. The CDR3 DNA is TGCGCCAGCAGCTTGGAGGCTCCTAATGAAAAACTGTTTTTT.

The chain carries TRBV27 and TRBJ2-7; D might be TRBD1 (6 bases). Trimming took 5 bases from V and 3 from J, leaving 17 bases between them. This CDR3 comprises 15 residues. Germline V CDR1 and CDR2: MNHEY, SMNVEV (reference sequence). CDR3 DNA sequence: TGTGCCAGCAGTCTCGGTCTGGGACAAAGCTACGAGCAGTACTTC. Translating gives CASSLGLGQSYEQYF.

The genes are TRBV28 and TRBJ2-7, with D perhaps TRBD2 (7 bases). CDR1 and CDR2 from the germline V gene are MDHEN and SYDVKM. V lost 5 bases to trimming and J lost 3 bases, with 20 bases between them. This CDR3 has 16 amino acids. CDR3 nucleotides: TGTGCCAGCAGTCTACCTTCGACTAGCAGGGGCTACGAGCAGTACTTC. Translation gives CASSLPSTSRGYEQYF.

The CDR3 reads CAWSKREQTYEQYF. The CDR3, as DNA: TGTGCCTGGAGCAAGCGGGAGCAAACCTACGAGCAGTACTTC. This chain links TRBV30 with TRBJ2-7, with 8 bases lining up with TRBD2. The junction had 6 bases not matched to a gene; V was cut back by 3 bases and J by 2 bases. The CDR3 is 14 residues long. Germline V CDR1 and CDR2: GTSNPN, SVGIG (reference sequence). Full variable domain (rest looked up from reference TRBV30 and TRBJ2-7): SQTIHQWPATLVQPVGSPLSLECTVEGTSNPNLYWYRQAAGRGLQLLFYSVGIGQISSEVPQNLSASRPQDRQFILSSKKLLLSDSGFYLCAWSKREQTYEQYFGPGTRLTVT.

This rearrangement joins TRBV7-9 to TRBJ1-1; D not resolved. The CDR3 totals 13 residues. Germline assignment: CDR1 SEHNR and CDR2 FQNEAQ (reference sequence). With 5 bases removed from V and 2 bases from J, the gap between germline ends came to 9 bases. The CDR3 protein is CASSQSENTEAFF. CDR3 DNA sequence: TGTGCCAGCAGCCAAAGCGAAAACACTGAAGCTTTCTTT.

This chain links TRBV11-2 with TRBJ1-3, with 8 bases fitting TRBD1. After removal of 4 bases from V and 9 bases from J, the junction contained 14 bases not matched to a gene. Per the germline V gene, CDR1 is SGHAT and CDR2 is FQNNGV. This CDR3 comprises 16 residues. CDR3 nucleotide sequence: TGTGCCAGCAGCTCCCCCTCGACAGGGGAGGTGAGCACCATATATTTT. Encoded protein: CASSSPSTGEVSTIYF.

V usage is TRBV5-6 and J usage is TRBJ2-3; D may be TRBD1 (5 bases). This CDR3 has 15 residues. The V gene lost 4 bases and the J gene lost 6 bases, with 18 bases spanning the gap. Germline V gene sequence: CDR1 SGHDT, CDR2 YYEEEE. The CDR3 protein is CASSRTYYRGDTQYF. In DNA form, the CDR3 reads TGTGCCAGCAGCCGAACGTACTATAGGGGCGATACGCAGTATTTT.

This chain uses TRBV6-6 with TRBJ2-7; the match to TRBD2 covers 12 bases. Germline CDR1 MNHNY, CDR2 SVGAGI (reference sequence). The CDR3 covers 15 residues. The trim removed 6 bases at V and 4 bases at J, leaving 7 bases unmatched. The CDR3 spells CASSRTSGIEYEQYF. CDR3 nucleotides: TGTGCCAGCAGCAGGACTAGCGGGATTGAGTACGAGCAGTACTTC.

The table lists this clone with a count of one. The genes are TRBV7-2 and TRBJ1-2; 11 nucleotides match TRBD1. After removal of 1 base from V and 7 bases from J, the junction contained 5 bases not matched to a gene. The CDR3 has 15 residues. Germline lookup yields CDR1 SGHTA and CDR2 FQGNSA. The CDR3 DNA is TGTGCCAGCAGCTTAGGACCGGGACAGGGGGGTGGCTACACCTTC. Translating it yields CASSLGPGQGGGYTF.

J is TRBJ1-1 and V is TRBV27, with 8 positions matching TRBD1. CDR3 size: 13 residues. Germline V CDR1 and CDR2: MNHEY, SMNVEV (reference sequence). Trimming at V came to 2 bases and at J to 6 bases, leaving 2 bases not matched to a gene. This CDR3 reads CASSLKTGAEAFF. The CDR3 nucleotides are TGTGCCAGCAGTTTAAAGACAGGGGCTGAAGCTTTCTTT.

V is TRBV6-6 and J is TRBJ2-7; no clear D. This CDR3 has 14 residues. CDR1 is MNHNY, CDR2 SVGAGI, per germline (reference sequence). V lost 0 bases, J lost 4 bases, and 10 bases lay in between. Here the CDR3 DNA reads TGTGCCAGCAGTTACTCGCGCTACGGGTACGAGCAGTACTTC. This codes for CASSYSRYGYEQYF.

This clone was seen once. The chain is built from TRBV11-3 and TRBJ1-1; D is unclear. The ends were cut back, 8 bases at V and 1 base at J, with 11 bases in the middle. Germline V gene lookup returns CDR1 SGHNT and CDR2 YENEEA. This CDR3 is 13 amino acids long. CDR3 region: CASLARKNTEAFF. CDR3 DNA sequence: TGTGCCAGCTTGGCGCGGAAGAACACTGAAGCTTTCTTT.

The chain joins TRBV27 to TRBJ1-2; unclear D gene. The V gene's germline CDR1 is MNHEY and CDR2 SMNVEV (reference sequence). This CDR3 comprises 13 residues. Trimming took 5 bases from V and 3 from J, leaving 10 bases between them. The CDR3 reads CASSKQIYYGYTF. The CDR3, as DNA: TGTGCCAGCAGTAAACAGATATACTATGGCTACACCTTC.

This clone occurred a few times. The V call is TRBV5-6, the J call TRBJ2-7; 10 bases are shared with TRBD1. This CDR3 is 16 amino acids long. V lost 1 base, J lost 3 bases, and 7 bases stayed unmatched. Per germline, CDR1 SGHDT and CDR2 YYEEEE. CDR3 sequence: CASSLPGTGEVYEQYF. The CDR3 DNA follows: TGTGCCAGCAGCTTGCCCGGGACAGGGGAGGTCTACGAGCAGTACTTC.